These 10 T cell receptor beta chains originate from one sample sequenced in a study of T cell repertoires in cytomegalovirus infection. From the reads, TCRdb called clonotypes with MiXCR, one entry per CDR3 protein. The table includes approximately 500,000 distinct CDR3 sequences, about 17% detected once. The specimen sequenced was CD8+ T cells from PBMCs. These receptors originate from a human donor in good health (CMV status not recorded). Some clones in this sample may be carry-over from other donors' samples.

This clonotype was seen more than once but under ten times. This may come from a read error, since a much larger clone is one base off. The CDR3 end shows no conserved phenylalanine or tryptophan, and so a read error is likely. The chain uses TRBV7-3 and TRBJ2-1; D remains unclear. CDR3 length: 12 residues. The germline V gene has CDR1 SGHTA and CDR2 FQGTGA. V was trimmed by 4 bases and J by 9 bases, leaving 10 bases between them. The CDR3: CASSYSGVEQFL. The CDR3 DNA reads TGTGCCAGCAGCTACAGTGGAGTTGAGCAGTTCTTA.

This clonotype was counted at least ten times. The chain has TRBV10-2 and TRBJ2-7, with a weak D call TRBD1 (5 bases). V was cut by 6 bases and J by 0 bases, with 9 bases left in between. Germline CDR1 reads WSHSY; CDR2 reads SAAADI. This CDR3 comprises 13 residues. The DNA of the CDR3 is TGCGCCAGCAGGACAGCGCACTCCTACGAGCAGTACTTC. Translated, it gives CASRTAHSYEQYF.

In its sample, this clonotype was seen many times. V and J are TRBV12-3 or TRBV12-4 and TRBJ1-2; TRBD1 matches at 9 bases. The CDR3 covers 13 residues. V was pared by 11 bases and J by 4 bases, with 8 bases of the junction left unmatched. In DNA form, the CDR3 reads TGTGCCGCAAGGGGACAGGGAGCCTATGGCTACACCTTC. This gives the protein CAARGQGAYGYTF.

The V and J genes are TRBV25-1 and TRBJ2-7, with 12 bases identical to TRBD1. Losses at the gene ends were 8 bases for V and 4 bases for J; bases not matched to a gene: 6. The CDR3 totals 14 residues. Germline V gives CDR1 MGHDK, CDR2 SYGVNS. The chain's CDR3 is CASGGTGGRYEQYF. In nucleotides, the CDR3 is TGTGCCAGCGGGGGGACAGGGGGCAGGTACGAGCAGTACTTC.

The chain employs TRBV9 and TRBJ2-2, with D possibly TRBD1 on 5 matching bases. The length of the CDR3 is 17 residues. Trimming cost V 7 bases and J 1 base, with 20 bases left between them. Germline CDR1 is SGDLS and CDR2 is YYNGEE. CDR3 nucleotides: TGTGCCAGCCGCGGACCTACCATTGACAGGAACACCGGGGAGCTGTTTTTT. Translation: CASRGPTIDRNTGELFF.

This clonotype occurred a few times. The chain combines TRBV28 with TRBJ1-1; D gene unclear. This CDR3 contains 15 residues. The ends were cut back, 2 bases at V and 2 bases at J, with 12 bases in the middle. Germline V gives CDR1 MDHEN, CDR2 SYDVKM. The CDR3 nucleotides read TGTGCCAGCAGTTTAAATGACCGTGCCAACACTGAAGCTTTCTTT. Its translation is CASSLNDRANTEAFF. Filled out from reference TRBV28 and TRBJ1-1, the complete variable domain reads DVKVTQSSRYLVKRTGEKVFLECVQDMDHENMFWYRQDPGLGLRLIYFSYDVKMKEKGDIPEGYSVSREKKERFSLILESASTNQTSMYLCASSLNDRANTEAFFGQGTRLTVV.

This clonotype was seen a few times. The chain is built from TRBV20-1 and TRBJ2-2; D unclear. This CDR3 has 13 residues. V was shortened by 0 bases and J by 2 bases, with 4 bases between the two germline ends. In germline, CDR1 is DFQATT, CDR2 SNEGSKA (reference sequence). Written as DNA, the CDR3 is TGCAGTGCTAGAGATCTTAACACCGGGGAGCTGTTTTTT. Its translation is CSARDLNTGELFF.

The table lists this clonotype with many counts. The V gene is TRBV25-1, the J gene TRBJ2-2; tentatively, D is TRBD1 (6 bases). In germline, CDR1 is MGHDK, CDR2 SYGVNS. Trimming removed 4 bases at V and 2 bases at J, with 20 bases between. The CDR3 is 18 amino acids. CDR3 nucleotides: TGTGCCAGCAGTGCCTATATACAGGGAACCTATAACACCGGGGAGCTGTTTTTT. It specifies CASSAYIQGTYNTGELFF.

The chain combines TRBV20-1 with TRBJ1-1; possible D gene TRBD1, 6 bases. Germline-derived CDR1 and CDR2 are DFQATT and SNEGSKA (reference sequence). Trimming pared 6 bases from V and 1 base from J, leaving 9 bases between. CDR3 length: 12 residues. CDR3 sequence (DNA): TGCAGTGCGAGACAGGAGAACACTGAAGCTTTCTTT. Protein product: CSARQENTEAFF.

This clonotype turned up a few times. This chain links TRBV27 with TRBJ1-1; the D gene is possibly TRBD1 (6 bases). CDR3 size: 15 residues. From germline, CDR1 is MNHEY and CDR2 SMNVEV (reference sequence). The V end was cut by 1 base, the J end by 1 base, with 10 bases between. The chain's CDR3 is CASSLFQQGNTEAFF. CDR3 DNA sequence: TGTGCCAGCAGTTTATTCCAACAGGGGAACACTGAAGCTTTCTTT.